The entry below gives a single T cell receptor (beta chain) sequence along with its context. Antigen specificity is unknown. Second-dose timings of about 4 or about 12 weeks were pooled. Assay: immunoSEQ multiplex PCR; the TCRdb copy retains only in-frame clones and omits some. The sample carries tens of thousands of clones, around 89% recorded once. The CDR3 spans 14 residues. Germline CDR1 is MNHEY and CDR2 is SVGAGI. Losses at the gene ends were 8 bases for V and 1 base for J; bases not matched to a gene: 6. The data belong to a study of T cell responses to AZD1222 COVID-19 vaccine. Whole-study findings and limits: Donors were largely white British and mainly female; clonal diversity was possibly underestimated. Across spike, vaccine-associated CD4 TCRs were found, dominant at 160-218 and 743-854.

The V gene is TRBV6-5, the J gene TRBJ2-3, with 7 bases aligning to TRBD1. The receptor's source is an adult who received the AZD1222 COVID-19 vaccine. This sample comprised peripheral blood, obtained 28 days after the second AZD1222 dose. The CDR3 sequence: CASWDSRRTDTQYF. CDR3 bases: TGTGCCAGCTGGGACAGCCGACGCACAGATACGCAGTATTTT.